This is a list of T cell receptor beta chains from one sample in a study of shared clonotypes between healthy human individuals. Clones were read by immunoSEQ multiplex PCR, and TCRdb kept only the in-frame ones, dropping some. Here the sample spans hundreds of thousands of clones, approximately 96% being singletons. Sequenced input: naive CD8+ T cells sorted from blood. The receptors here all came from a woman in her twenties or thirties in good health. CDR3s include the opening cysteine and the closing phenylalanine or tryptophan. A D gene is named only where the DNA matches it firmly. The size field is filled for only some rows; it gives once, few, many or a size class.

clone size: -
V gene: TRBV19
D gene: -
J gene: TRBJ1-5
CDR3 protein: CASSTGDPSDQPQHF
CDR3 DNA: TGTGCCAGTAGTACCGGGGACCCCTCTGATCAGCCCCAGCATTTT

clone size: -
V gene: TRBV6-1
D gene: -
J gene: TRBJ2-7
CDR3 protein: CASRPLEGSEQYF
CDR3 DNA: TGTGCCAGCAGACCCCTAGAGGGGAGCGAGCAGTACTTC

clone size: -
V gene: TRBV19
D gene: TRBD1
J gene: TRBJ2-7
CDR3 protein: CASSGGQGSYEQYF
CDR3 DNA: TGTGCCAGTAGTGGGGGACAGGGGAGCTACGAGCAGTACTTC

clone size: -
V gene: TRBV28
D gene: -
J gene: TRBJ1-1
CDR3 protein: CASSPRPRDIRDTEAFF
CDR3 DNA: TGTGCCAGCAGTCCCAGGCCCCGGGACATAAGGGACACTGAAGCTTTCTTT

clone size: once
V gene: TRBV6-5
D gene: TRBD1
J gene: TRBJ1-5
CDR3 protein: CASSPGQGAYQPQHF
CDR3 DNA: TGTGCCAGCAGTCCCGGACAGGGGGCTTATCAGCCCCAGCATTTT

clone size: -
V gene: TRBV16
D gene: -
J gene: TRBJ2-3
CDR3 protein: CASSQSRLALDTQYF
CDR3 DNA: TGTGCCAGCAGCCAATCTAGGCTAGCTCTGGATACGCAGTATTTT

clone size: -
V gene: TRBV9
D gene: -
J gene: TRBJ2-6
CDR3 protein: CASSVGRSGANVLTF
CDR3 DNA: TGTGCCAGCAGCGTAGGGCGATCGGGGGCCAACGTCCTGACTTTC

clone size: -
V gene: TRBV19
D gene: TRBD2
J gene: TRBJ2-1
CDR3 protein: CASSMSGSLYNEQFF
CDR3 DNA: TGTGCCAGTAGTATGAGCGGGAGTCTCTACAATGAGCAGTTCTTC

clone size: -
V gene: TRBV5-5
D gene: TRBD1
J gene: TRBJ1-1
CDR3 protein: CASSGDSLNTEAFF
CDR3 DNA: TGTGCCAGCAGCGGGGACAGTCTGAACACTGAAGCTTTCTTT

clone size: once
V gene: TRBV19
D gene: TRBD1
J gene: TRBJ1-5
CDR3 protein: CASSGLQGSTQPQHF
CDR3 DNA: TGTGCCAGTAGTGGTTTACAGGGGAGTACGCAGCCCCAGCATTTT

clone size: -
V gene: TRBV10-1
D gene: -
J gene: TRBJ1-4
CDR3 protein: CASSAVAGRDPSRKLFF
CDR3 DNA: TGCGCCAGCAGTGCCGTAGCTGGAAGGGACCCTAGTAGGAAACTGTTTTTT

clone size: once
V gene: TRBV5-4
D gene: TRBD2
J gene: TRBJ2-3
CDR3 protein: CASSLPGTSLTDTQYF
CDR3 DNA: TGTGCCAGCAGCTTACCCGGGACTAGCCTCACAGATACGCAGTATTTT

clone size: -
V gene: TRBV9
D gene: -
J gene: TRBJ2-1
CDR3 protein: CASSPRLLENYNEQFF
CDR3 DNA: TGTGCCAGCAGCCCCCGGCTGCTTGAGAATTACAATGAGCAGTTCTTC

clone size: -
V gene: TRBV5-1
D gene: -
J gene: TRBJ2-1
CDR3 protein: CASSWDGGYNEQFF
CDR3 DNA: TGCGCCAGCAGCTGGGACGGAGGCTACAATGAGCAGTTCTTC

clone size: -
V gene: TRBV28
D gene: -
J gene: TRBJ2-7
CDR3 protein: CASSFTARGSYEQYF
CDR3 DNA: TGTGCCAGCAGTTTCACAGCGAGGGGATCCTACGAGCAGTACTTC

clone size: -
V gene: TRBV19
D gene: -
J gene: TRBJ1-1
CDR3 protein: CASSIVARNTEAFF
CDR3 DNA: TGTGCCAGTAGTATAGTGGCACGGAACACTGAAGCTTTCTTT

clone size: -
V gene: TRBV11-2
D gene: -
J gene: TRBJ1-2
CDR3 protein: CASSLETDYGYTF
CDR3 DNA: TGTGCCAGCAGCTTAGAGACAGACTATGGCTACACCTTC

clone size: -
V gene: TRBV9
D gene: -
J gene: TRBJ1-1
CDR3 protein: CASSVVLERVAFF
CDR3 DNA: -

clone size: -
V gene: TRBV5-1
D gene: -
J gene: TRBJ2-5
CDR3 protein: CASSIGRGETQYF
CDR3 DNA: TGCGCCAGCAGCATCGGAAGGGGAGAGACCCAGTACTTC

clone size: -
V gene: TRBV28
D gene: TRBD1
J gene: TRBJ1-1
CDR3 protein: CASRLDRVNMRTEAFF
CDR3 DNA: TGTGCCAGCAGACTTGACAGGGTAAACATGAGGACTGAAGCTTTCTTT

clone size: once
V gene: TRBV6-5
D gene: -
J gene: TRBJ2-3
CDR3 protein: CASSWTGTDTQYF
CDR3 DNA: TGTGCCAGCAGTTGGACGGGCACAGATACGCAGTATTTT

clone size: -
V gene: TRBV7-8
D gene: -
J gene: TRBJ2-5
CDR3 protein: CASSFYPTRGETQYF
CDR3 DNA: TGTGCCAGCAGCTTTTACCCGACTAGGGGAGAGACCCAGTACTTC

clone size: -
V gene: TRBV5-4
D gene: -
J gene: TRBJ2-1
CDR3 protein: CASSLVPRSYNEQFF
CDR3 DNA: TGTGCCAGCAGCTTGGTACCTCGCTCCTACAATGAGCAGTTCTTC

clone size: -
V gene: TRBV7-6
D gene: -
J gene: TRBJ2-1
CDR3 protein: CASSLGKGGEQFF
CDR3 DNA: TGTGCCAGCAGCTTAGGAAAAGGGGGGGAGCAGTTCTTC

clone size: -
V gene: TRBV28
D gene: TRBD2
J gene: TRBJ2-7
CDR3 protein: CASSPRLAADSYEQYF
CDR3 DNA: TGTGCCAGCAGTCCCCGACTAGCGGCCGACTCCTACGAGCAGTACTTC

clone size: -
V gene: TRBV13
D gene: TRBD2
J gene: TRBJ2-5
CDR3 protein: CASSSGLVGETQYF
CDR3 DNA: TGTGCCAGCAGCTCGGGACTAGTGGGGGAGACCCAGTACTTC

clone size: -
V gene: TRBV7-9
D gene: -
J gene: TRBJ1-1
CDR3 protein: CASSLDGSQTEAFF
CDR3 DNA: TGTGCCAGCAGCTTAGATGGGTCGCAGACTGAAGCTTTCTTT

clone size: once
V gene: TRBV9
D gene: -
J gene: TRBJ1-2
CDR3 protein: CASSVEGGYYGYTF
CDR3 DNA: TGTGCCAGCAGCGTAGAAGGCGGATACTATGGCTACACCTTC

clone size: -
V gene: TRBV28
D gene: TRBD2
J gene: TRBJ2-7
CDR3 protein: CASSLPAGVPYEQYF
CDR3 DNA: TGTGCCAGCAGTTTACCAGCGGGAGTCCCCTACGAGCAGTACTTC

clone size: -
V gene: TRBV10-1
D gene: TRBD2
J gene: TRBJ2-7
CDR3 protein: CASSESVAGDEQYF
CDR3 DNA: TGCGCCAGCAGTGAGTCGGTAGCGGGAGATGAGCAGTACTTC

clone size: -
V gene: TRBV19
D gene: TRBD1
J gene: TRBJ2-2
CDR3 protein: CASSRSLGTGELTGELFF
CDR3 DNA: TGTGCCAGTAGTAGATCGCTGGGGACAGGGGAGTTGACCGGGGAGCTGTTTTTT

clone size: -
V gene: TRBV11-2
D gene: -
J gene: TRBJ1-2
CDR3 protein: CASSRDTLNYGYTF
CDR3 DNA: TGTGCCAGCAGCCGGGACACACTTAACTATGGCTACACCTTC

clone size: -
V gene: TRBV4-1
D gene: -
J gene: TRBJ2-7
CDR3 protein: CASSQDRGTYEQYF
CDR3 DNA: TGCGCCAGCAGCCAAGATCGGGGAACCTACGAGCAGTACTTC

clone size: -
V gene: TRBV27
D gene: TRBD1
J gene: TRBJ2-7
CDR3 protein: CASSHPGTGAFYEQYF
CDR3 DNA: TGTGCCAGCAGTCACCCCGGGACAGGGGCCTTCTACGAGCAGTACTTC

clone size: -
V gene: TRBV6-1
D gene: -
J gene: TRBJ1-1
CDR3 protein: CASSESKLGDTEAFF
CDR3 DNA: TGTGCCAGCAGTGAATCGAAGTTGGGGGACACTGAAGCTTTCTTT

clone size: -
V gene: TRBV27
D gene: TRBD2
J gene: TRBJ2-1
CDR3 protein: CASSLGTSGMGEQFF
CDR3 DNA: TGTGCCAGCAGTTTAGGGACTAGCGGGATGGGTGAGCAGTTCTTC

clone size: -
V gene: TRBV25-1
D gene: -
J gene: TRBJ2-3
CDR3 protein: CASSARGHTDTQYF
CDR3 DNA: TGTGCCAGCAGTGCGAGAGGGCACACAGATACGCAGTATTTT

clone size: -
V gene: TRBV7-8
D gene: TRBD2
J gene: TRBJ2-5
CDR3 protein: CASSPGLAGNIWETQYF
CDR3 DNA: TGTGCCAGCAGCCCAGGACTAGCGGGAAACATCTGGGAGACCCAGTACTTC

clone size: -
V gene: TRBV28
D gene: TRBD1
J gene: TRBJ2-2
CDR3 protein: CASTKGDRGLGGELFF
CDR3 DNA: TGTGCCAGCACCAAGGGGGACAGGGGACTCGGCGGGGAGCTGTTTTTT

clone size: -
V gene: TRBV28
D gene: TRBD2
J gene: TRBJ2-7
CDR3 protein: CASSPGTSGSADEQYF
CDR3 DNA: TGTGCCAGCAGTCCAGGGACTAGCGGGAGCGCCGACGAGCAGTACTTC

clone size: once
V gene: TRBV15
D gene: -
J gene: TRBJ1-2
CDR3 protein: CATSRVRSSNYGYTF
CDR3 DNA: TGTGCCACCAGCAGAGTCCGGTCCTCTAACTATGGCTACACCTTC

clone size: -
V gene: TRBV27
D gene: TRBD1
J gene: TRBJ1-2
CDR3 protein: CASSSDRGYGYTF
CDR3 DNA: TGTGCCAGCAGCTCCGACAGGGGGTATGGCTACACCTTC

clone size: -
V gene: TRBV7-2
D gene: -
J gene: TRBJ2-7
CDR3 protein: CASSFLRGGGEQYF
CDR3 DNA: TGTGCCAGCAGCTTCCTTCGCGGGGGCGGCGAGCAGTACTTC

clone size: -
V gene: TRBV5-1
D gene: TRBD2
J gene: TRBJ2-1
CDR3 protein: CASSLGERGYNEQFF
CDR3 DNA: TGCGCCAGCAGCTTGGGGGAGCGGGGCTACAATGAGCAGTTCTTC

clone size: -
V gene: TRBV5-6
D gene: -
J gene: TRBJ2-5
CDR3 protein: CASSFGSRETQYF
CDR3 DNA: TGTGCCAGCAGCTTTGGCTCGCGAGAGACCCAGTACTTC

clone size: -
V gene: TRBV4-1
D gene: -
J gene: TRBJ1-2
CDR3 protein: CASSQVRGDYGYTF
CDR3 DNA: TGCGCCAGCAGCCAAGTTCGGGGGGACTATGGCTACACCTTC

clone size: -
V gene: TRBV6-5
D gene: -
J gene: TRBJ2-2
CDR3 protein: CASEGRDSAGELFF
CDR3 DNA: TGTGCCAGCGAGGGCAGGGATTCAGCCGGGGAGCTGTTTTTT

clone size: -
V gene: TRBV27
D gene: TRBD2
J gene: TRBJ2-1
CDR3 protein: CASSRGLGLNEQFF
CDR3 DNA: TGTGCCAGCAGTCGCGGACTAGGCCTCAATGAGCAGTTCTTC

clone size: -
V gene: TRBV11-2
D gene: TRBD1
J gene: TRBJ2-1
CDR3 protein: CASSPTGGTGTYNEQFF
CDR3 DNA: TGTGCCAGCAGCCCCACCGGCGGGACAGGGACCTACAATGAGCAGTTCTTC

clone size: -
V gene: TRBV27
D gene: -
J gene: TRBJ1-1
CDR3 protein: CASSFRQGRVNTEAFF
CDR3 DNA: TGTGCCAGCAGTTTCCGCCAGGGAAGGGTGAACACTGAAGCTTTCTTT

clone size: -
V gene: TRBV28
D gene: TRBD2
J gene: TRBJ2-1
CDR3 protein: CASAGTSGSGEFF
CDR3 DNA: TGTGCCAGCGCCGGGACTAGCGGGAGCGGTGAGTTCTTC

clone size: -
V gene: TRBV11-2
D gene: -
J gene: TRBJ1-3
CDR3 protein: CASSSAGALSTIYF
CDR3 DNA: TGTGCCAGCAGCTCTGCGGGGGCCCTTAGCACCATATATTTT

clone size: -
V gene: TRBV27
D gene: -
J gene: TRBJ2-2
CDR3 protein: CASSLLTGTFRELFF
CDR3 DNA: TGTGCCAGCAGTTTACTAACGGGAACGTTTAGAGAGCTGTTTTTT

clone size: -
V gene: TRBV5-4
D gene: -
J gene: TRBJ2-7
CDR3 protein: CASSLKGSVYEQYF
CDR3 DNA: TGTGCCAGCAGCTTGAAAGGGAGTGTATACGAGCAGTACTTC

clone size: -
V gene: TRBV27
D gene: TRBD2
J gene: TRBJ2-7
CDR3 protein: CASSAGYNSGSPYYEQYF
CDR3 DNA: TGTGCCAGCAGTGCCGGGTATAATAGCGGGAGCCCTTACTACGAGCAGTACTTC

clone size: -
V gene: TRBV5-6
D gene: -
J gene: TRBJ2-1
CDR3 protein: CASSLHRVNEQFF
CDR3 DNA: TGTGCCAGCAGCTTACACAGGGTCAATGAGCAGTTCTTC

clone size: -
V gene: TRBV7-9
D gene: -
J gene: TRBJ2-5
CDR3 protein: CASSLVSQETQYF
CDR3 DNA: TGTGCCAGCAGCTTAGTGTCCCAAGAGACCCAGTACTTC

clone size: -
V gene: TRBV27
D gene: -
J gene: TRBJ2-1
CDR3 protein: CASSLGPGHNEQFF
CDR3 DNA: TGTGCCAGCAGTTTGGGACCCGGCCACAATGAGCAGTTCTTC